The clone carrying this T cell receptor beta chain was found many times. The antigen is not known. The data stem from a study of T-cell reconstitution after alpha-beta-depleted transplantation in children. General study points: Surviving recipient T cells and thymic progenitors underlay high day-60 TCRbeta diversity in some patients. Fresh T-cell production supplied most of the T-cell counts and diversity seen one year after transplant. The study reportedly traced alpha-beta T cells about two months after transplant to several hundred expanded graft clones.

Unique molecular identifiers were incorporated when the TCRbeta library was constructed. TCRdb fed the PCR reads into MiXCR, producing one record per CDR3 protein. Altogether about 980,000 distinct CDR3 sequences are present, roughly 29% being singletons, with the ten largest covering about 28%. The specimen was PBMCs, mostly from graft donor cells, collected 360 days after TCRalphabeta/CD19-depleted stem cell transplant. The receptor was derived from a boy younger than two who had a stem cell transplant for SCID, so the T cells may come from the graft donor.

For the CDR3, the DNA is TGTGCCAGCAGTGCCAGGGGAGCGACCTACAATGAGCAGTTCTTC. Its translation: CASSARGATYNEQFF. The rearrangement links TRBV12-3 or TRBV12-4 to TRBJ2-1; a weak D match, TRBD1 (6 bases). The CDR3 extends over 15 amino acids. The V end was cut by 5 bases, the J end by 2 bases, with 13 bases between.